This T cell receptor (beta chain) appears in the sequencing data of a study of OX40 agonist ivuxolimab in advanced cancers. CDR1 and CDR2 (germline): MGHRA, YSYEKL. Trimming took 4 bases from V and 7 from J; bases not matched to a gene: 12. The CDR3 extends over 15 amino acids. The data were produced by immunoSEQ multiplex PCR, yet TCRdb's version contains in-frame clones alone and is incomplete. The data show about 47,000 clones, about four fifths seen once. This clone occurred once. This chain connects TRBV4-1 to TRBJ2-7; 8 bases align to TRBD2. The receptor was derived from an adult with an advanced solid tumor such as melanoma, head and neck, liver or kidney cancer. Source: CD4+ or CD8+ T cells sorted from blood, taken in a trial of the OX40 agonist ivuxolimab. The CDR3 spells CASSLSGATGGEQYF. In nucleotides, the CDR3 is TGCGCCAGCAGCCTTAGCGGGGCCACGGGAGGGGAGCAGTACTTC.